This TCR beta chain is drawn from a study of T cell repertoires in ileal Crohn's disease. Overall study context: Patients had a median 7.9-year disease duration, and about 36% were active smokers. About half of patients got postoperative therapy: about ten thiopurines, some 19 anti-TNF.

This clone was detected only a few times. Included were adult ileal or ileocolonic Crohn's patients indicated for ileocolonic resection. Around 0.55 micrograms of biopsy DNA per sample underwent TCRB immunosequencing. Sequencing used immunoSEQ multiplex PCR; TCRdb keeps in-frame clones, though not all of them. The sample includes several thousand clones, roughly four fifths of them seen just once. The source material was ileal tissue. This sequence originates from an adult with Crohn's disease.

The CDR3 sequence: CASIQGFYEQYF. CDR3 nucleotide sequence: TGTGCCAGCATCCAGGGTTTCTACGAGCAGTACTTC. The J gene is TRBJ2-7, the V gene TRBV2; TRBD1 is a possible D gene (5 bases). Germline V lookup: CDR1 SNHLY, CDR2 FYNNEI. This CDR3 region has 12 residues. V dropped 7 bases and J dropped 3 bases, with 10 bases sitting between them.